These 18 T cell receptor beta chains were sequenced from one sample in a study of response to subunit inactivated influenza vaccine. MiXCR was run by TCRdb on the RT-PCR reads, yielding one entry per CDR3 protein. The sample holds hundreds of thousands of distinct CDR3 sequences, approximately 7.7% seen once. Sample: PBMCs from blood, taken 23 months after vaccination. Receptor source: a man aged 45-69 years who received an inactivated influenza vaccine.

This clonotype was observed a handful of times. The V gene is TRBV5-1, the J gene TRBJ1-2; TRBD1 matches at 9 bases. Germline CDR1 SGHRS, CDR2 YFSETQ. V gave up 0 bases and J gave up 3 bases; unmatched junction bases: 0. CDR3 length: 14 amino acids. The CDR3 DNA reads TGCGCCAGCAGCTTGGGGACAGGGGACTATGGCTACACCTTC. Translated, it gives CASSLGTGDYGYTF.

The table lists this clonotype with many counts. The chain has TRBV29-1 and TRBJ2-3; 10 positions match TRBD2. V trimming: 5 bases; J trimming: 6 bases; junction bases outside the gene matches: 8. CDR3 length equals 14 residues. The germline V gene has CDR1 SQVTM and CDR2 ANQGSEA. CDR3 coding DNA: TGCAGCGTTCAGACTAGCGGGCGGACGGATACGCAGTATTTT. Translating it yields CSVQTSGRTDTQYF.

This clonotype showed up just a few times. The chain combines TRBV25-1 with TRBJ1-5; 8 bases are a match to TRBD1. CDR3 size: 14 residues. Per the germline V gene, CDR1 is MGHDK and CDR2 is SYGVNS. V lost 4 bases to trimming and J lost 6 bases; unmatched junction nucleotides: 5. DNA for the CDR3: TGTGCCAGCAGTGCGACAGGGGCAGGTCAGCCCCAGCATTTT. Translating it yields CASSATGAGQPQHF.

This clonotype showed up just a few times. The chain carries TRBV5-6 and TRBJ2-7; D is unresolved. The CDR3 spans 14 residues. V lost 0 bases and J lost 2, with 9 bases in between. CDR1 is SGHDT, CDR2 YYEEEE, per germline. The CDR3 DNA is TGTGCCAGCAGCTTGGTGCACAGAACCTACGAGCAGTACTTC. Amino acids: CASSLVHRTYEQYF.

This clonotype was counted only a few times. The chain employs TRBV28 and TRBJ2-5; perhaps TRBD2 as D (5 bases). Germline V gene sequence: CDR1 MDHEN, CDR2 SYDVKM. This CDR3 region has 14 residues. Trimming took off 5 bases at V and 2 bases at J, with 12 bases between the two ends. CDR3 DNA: TGTGCCAGCAGTGGCAGCGGTCCACAAGAGACCCAGTACTTC. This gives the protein CASSGSGPQETQYF.

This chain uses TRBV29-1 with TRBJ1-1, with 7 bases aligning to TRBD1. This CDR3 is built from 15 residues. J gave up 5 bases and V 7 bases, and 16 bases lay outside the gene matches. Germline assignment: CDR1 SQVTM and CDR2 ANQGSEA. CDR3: CSAGRGRTRRTEAFF. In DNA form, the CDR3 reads TGCAGCGCGGGGAGGGGGCGAACCCGGCGGACTGAAGCTTTCTTT.

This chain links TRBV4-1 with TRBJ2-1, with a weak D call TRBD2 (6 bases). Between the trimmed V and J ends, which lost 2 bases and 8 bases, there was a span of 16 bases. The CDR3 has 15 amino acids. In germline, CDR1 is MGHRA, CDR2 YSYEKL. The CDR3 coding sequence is TGCGCCAGCAGCCAAATAGCGGCCCCGGGGGATGAGCAGTTCTTC. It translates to CASSQIAAPGDEQFF.

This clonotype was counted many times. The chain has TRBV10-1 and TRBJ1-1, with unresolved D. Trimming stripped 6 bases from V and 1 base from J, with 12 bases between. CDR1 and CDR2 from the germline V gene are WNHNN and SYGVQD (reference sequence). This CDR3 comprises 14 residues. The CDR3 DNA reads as TGCGCCAGCAGCGAACGACCGGAGAACACTGAAGCTTTCTTT. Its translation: CASSERPENTEAFF.

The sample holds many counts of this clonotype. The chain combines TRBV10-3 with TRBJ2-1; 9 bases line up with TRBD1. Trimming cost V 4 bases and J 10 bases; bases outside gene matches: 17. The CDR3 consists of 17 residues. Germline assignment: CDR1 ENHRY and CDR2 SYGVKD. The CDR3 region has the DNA TGTGCCATCAGTGTAATATCCGGGACAGGGTCGGTAGGCGAGCAGTTCTTC. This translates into CAISVISGTGSVGEQFF.

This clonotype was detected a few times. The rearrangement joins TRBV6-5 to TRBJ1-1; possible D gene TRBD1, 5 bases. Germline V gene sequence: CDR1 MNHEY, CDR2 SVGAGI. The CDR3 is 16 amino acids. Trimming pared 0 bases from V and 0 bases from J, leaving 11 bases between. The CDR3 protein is CASSYSRQTMNTEAFF. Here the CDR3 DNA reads TGTGCCAGCAGTTACTCAAGACAGACCATGAACACTGAAGCTTTCTTT.

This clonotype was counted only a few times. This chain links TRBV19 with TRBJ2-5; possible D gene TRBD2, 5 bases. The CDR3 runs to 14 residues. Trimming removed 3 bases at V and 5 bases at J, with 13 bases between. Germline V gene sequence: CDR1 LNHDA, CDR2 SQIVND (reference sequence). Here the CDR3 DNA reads TGTGCCAGTAGTATTACGTCGGGGATGGAGACCCAGTACTTC. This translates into CASSITSGMETQYF.

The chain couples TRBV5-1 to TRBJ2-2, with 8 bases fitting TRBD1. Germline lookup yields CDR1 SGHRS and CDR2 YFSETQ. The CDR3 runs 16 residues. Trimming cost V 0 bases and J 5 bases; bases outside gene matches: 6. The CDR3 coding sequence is TGCGCCAGCAGCTTGGAAGGACAGGGCCTTACCGGGGAGCTGTTTTTT. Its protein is CASSLEGQGLTGELFF.

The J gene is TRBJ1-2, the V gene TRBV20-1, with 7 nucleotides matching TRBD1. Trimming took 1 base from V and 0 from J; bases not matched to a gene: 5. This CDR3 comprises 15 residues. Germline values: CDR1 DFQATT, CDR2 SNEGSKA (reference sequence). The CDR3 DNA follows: TGCAGTGCTAGAGGTCGGACAGGAGCTAACTATGGCTACACCTTC. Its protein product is CSARGRTGANYGYTF.

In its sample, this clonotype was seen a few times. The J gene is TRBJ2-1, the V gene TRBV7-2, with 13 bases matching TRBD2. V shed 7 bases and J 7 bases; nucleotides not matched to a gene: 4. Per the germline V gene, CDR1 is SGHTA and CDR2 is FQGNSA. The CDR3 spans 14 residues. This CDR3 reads CASNPGLAGNEQFF. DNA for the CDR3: TGTGCCAGCAACCCGGGACTAGCGGGAAATGAGCAGTTCTTC.

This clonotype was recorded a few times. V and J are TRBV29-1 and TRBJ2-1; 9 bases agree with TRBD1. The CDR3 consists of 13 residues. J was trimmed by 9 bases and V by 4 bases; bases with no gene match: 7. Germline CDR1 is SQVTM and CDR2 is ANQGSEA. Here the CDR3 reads CSVAGQGGGEQFF. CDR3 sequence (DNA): TGCAGCGTTGCGGGACAGGGTGGTGGTGAGCAGTTCTTC.

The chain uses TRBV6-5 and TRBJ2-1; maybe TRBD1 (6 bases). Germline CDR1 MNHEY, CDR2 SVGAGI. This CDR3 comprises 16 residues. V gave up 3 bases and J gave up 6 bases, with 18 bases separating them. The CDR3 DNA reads TGTGCCAGCAGTTATGGGGGCCCGTGGTTAGGCAATGAGCAGTTCTTC. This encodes CASSYGGPWLGNEQFF.

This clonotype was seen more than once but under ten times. CDR3 sequence reads: CASSPSAGTHNTDTQYF. The CDR3 DNA is TGTGCCAGCAGCCCCTCCGCCGGGACACACAACACAGATACGCAGTATTTT. The chain links TRBV6-1 to TRBJ2-3; a possible D gene is TRBD1 (6 bases). CDR3 length: 17 residues. CDR1 and CDR2 from the germline V gene are MNHNS and SASEGT. V gave up 6 bases and J gave up 2 bases, with 21 bases separating them.

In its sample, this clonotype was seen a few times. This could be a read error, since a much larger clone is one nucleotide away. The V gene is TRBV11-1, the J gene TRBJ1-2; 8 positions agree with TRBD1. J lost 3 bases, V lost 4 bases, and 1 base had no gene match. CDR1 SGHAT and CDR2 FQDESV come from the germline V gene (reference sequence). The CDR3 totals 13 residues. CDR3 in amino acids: CASSSGQDYGYTF. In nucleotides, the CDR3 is TGTGCCAGCAGCTCGGGACAGGACTATGGCTACACCTTC.